This TCR beta chain appears in the sequencing data of a study of low-dose radiotherapy and immunotherapy resistance in tumors. Study summary: On an every-two-weeks schedule, patients received intravenous nivolumab 240 mg, along with ipilimumab 1 mg/kg every six weeks.

Gene-specific TRAV and TRBV primers were used for first-strand cDNA, covering alpha and beta chains. The TCRs were subjected to amplification over 20 PCR cycles employing a constant-region primer in conjunction with a V-primer adapter. One entry per CDR3 protein results from TCRdb running MiXCR on the reads. The sample shows tens of thousands of distinct CDR3 sequences, approximately 26% of them seen only once. This clonotype was detected ten times or more. Trimming left V 4 bases short and J 3 bases short, with 10 bases between. CDR1 SNHLY and CDR2 FYNNEI come from the germline V gene. The CDR3 sequence is 15 residues long. Documented time point: before trial treatment. Patients eligible had advanced solid tumors without tumor-infiltrating lymphocytes.

The J gene is TRBJ1-6, the V gene TRBV2; no clear D. The sequence derives from a male donor with rectosigmoid adenocarcinoma. Material: PBMCs, obtained before treatment. DNA for the CDR3: TGTGCCAGCAGTGGTGCGGCTCTCTATAATTCACCCCTCCACTTT. Protein: CASSGAALYNSPLHF.